A single sample gave rise to the 19 T cell receptor beta chains below, sequenced in a study of shared clonotypes between healthy human individuals. Here immunoSEQ multiplex PCR was the method, and the copy in TCRdb shows in-frame clones only, minus some. The table records about 1,500,000 clones, roughly 97% of them present only once. The specimen sequenced was naive CD4+ T cells sorted from blood. Subset described: CD45RA+ positively selected. The receptors shown here come from a man under 40 in good health.

The chain carries TRBV6-6 and TRBJ2-7; no reliable D call. This CDR3 has 15 amino acids. With 6 bases removed from V and 2 bases from J, the gap between germline ends came to 17 bases. CDR1 is MNHNY, CDR2 SVGAGI, per germline (reference sequence). CDR3 loop: CASRPNPGPPYEQYF. For the CDR3, the DNA is TGTGCCAGCAGACCAAACCCGGGCCCCCCCTACGAGCAGTACTTC.

The chain joins TRBV5-5 to TRBJ1-4; a possible D gene is TRBD1 (6 bases). The germline V and J ends were trimmed by 3 bases and 8 bases, with 17 bases remaining between them. The CDR3 runs to 15 residues. Germline CDR1 and CDR2: SGHKS and YYEKEE (reference sequence). The CDR3 sequence is CASSSLGAIQEKLFF. The CDR3 coding sequence is TGTGCCAGCAGCTCTTTGGGGGCTATACAGGAAAAACTGTTTTTT.

The chain joins TRBV2 to TRBJ2-1, with D uncertain. This CDR3 contains 13 residues. V lost 4 bases to trimming and J lost 7 bases, with 11 bases between them. In germline, CDR1 is SNHLY, CDR2 FYNNEI. CDR3 DNA sequence: TGTGCCAGCAGTGCCGAAGGGCGAAATGAGCAGTTCTTC. Encoded protein: CASSAEGRNEQFF. Based on the CDR3 plus reference TRBV2 and TRBJ2-1, the full variable domain is EPEVTQTPSHQVTQMGQEVILRCVPISNHLYFYWYRQILGQKVEFLVSFYNNEISEKSEIFDDQFSVERPDGSNFTLKIRSTKLEDSAMYFCASSAEGRNEQFFGPGTRLTVL.

This clone was observed a single time. The V call is TRBV29-1, the J call TRBJ2-1, with D possibly being TRBD2 (6 bases). In germline, CDR1 is SQVTM, CDR2 ANQGSEA. CDR3 length: 16 residues. The ends were cut back, 4 bases at V and 2 bases at J, with 18 bases in the middle. CDR3 coding DNA: TGCAGCGTTGGCCGAGAAGCGGGCCTAACCTACAATGAGCAGTTCTTC. Amino acid sequence: CSVGREAGLTYNEQFF.

CDR3 in DNA: TGTGCCAGCACTCAGGGAGATAGCAATCAGCCCCAGCATTTT. Protein product: CASTQGDSNQPQHF. The gene calls are TRBV19 and TRBJ1-5; D perhaps matches TRBD1 (5 bases). The V gene lost 9 bases and the J gene lost 0 bases, with 12 bases spanning the gap. The CDR3 covers 14 residues. Germline V gene sequence: CDR1 LNHDA, CDR2 SQIVND (reference sequence). The whole variable domain, filled in from reference TRBV19 and TRBJ1-5, reads DGGITQSPKYLFRKEGQNVTLSCEQNLNHDAMYWYRQDPGQGLRLIYYSQIVNDFQKGDIAEGYSVSREKKESFPLTVTSAQKNPTAFYLCASTQGDSNQPQHFGDGTRLSIL.

This sequence joins TRBV19 and TRBJ2-1, with 7 nucleotides matching TRBD2. The CDR3 is 15 amino acids. V shed 7 bases and J 6 bases; nucleotides not matched to a gene: 12. The V gene's germline CDR1 is LNHDA and CDR2 SQIVND (reference sequence). This CDR3 is CASTRVGGSVNEQFF. In DNA form, the CDR3 reads TGTGCCAGTACCAGGGTGGGAGGGTCCGTCAATGAGCAGTTCTTC.

CDR3 in DNA: TGTGCCAGCAGTTACCCCCGGACAGGTAAAAACATTCAGTACTTC. Translating it yields CASSYPRTGKNIQYF. The chain employs TRBV6-5 and TRBJ2-4; 7 nucleotides align to TRBD1. V lost 2 bases, J lost 4 bases, and 5 bases stayed unmatched. Germline V gene sequence: CDR1 MNHEY, CDR2 SVGAGI. The CDR3 covers 15 residues.

The J gene is TRBJ1-2, the V gene TRBV7-7; maybe TRBD1 (5 bases). The CDR3 has 11 amino acids. Germline V gene data show CDR1 as SSHAT and CDR2 as FNYEAQ (reference sequence). The CDR3 loop reads CAVRGARGYTF. The CDR3 coding sequence is TGTGCTGTTCGTGGGGCGCGAGGCTACACCTTC.

This chain links TRBV5-5 with TRBJ2-2; the match to TRBD1 covers 7 bases. Germline values: CDR1 SGHKS, CDR2 YYEKEE (reference sequence). The CDR3 contains 15 residues. J was trimmed by 5 bases and V by 4 bases; bases with no gene match: 8. The CDR3 sequence is CASSNDRVGTGELFF. As DNA, the CDR3 is TGTGCCAGCAGCAATGACAGGGTCGGAACCGGGGAGCTGTTTTTT.

The genes are TRBV4-1 and TRBJ2-1, with 10 bases fitting TRBD2. The germline V gene has CDR1 MGHRA and CDR2 YSYEKL. Trimming at V came to 1 base and at J to 6 bases, leaving 12 bases not matched to a gene. The CDR3 covers 18 residues. This CDR3 reads CASSQAVSAGGIGNEQFF. CDR3 sequence (DNA): TGCGCCAGCAGCCAAGCGGTGTCAGCGGGAGGGATCGGCAATGAGCAGTTCTTC.

The chain carries TRBV5-1 and TRBJ1-1; tentative D call: TRBD1 (5 bases). The V gene's germline CDR1 is SGHRS and CDR2 YFSETQ. The V end lost 4 bases, the J end lost 4 bases, and 14 bases lay between the germline ends. This CDR3 spans 14 amino acids. The CDR3 loop reads CASSRDSQSTEAFF. The CDR3, as DNA: TGCGCCAGCAGCAGGGACTCCCAGAGCACTGAAGCTTTCTTT.

This chain uses TRBV5-1 with TRBJ2-1; 8 positions agree with TRBD2. Germline CDR1 is SGHRS and CDR2 is YFSETQ. The CDR3 extends over 14 amino acids. The junction had 6 bases not matched to a gene; V was cut back by 0 bases and J by 10 bases. The DNA of the CDR3 is TGCGCCAGCAGCTTGGGTACTAGCGGAAACGAGCAGTTCTTC. Translated: CASSLGTSGNEQFF.

The V call is TRBV7-6, the J call TRBJ2-7, with 8 bases matching TRBD2. This CDR3 comprises 17 residues. Looked up from germline, CDR1 is SGHVS and CDR2 is FNYEAQ. V was pared by 5 bases and J by 2 bases, with 14 bases of the junction left unmatched. The CDR3, as DNA: TGTGCCAGCAGCCCGAAAATTAGCGGGAACCTCCCCTACGAGCAGTACTTC. Protein sequence: CASSPKISGNLPYEQYF.

V and J are TRBV7-2 and TRBJ2-3; 12 bases match TRBD2. V trimming: 2 bases; J trimming: 0 bases; junction bases outside the gene matches: 9. The germline CDR1 and CDR2 sequences are SGHTA and FQGNSA. CDR3 size: 19 residues. The CDR3 reads CASSLRLAGGPISTDTQYF. For the CDR3, the DNA is TGTGCCAGCAGCTTAAGGCTAGCGGGAGGGCCGATAAGCACAGATACGCAGTATTTT. The full variable domain, rest sourced from reference TRBV7-2 and TRBJ2-3, is GAGVSQSPSNKVTEKGKDVELRCDPISGHTALYWYRQSLGQGLEFLIYFQGNSAPDKSGLPSDRFSAERTGGSVSTLTIQRTQQEDSAVYLCASSLRLAGGPISTDTQYFGPGTRLTVL.

This chain uses TRBV5-4 with TRBJ2-7; D is perhaps TRBD1 or TRBD2 (5 bases each). This CDR3 spans 13 amino acids. Germline V gene lookup returns CDR1 SGHNT and CDR2 YYREEE (reference sequence). Trimming cost V 4 bases and J 2 bases, with 10 bases left between them. The CDR3 DNA reads TGTGCCAGCAGCAGCCGGGACCCCTACGAGCAGTACTTC. Protein sequence: CASSSRDPYEQYF.

The rearrangement uses TRBV28 and TRBJ2-7; possible D gene TRBD1, 6 bases. V was cut by 5 bases and J by 0 bases, with 11 bases left in between. Germline loops: CDR1 MDHEN, CDR2 SYDVKM. This CDR3 contains 14 residues. The CDR3 DNA reads TGTGCCAGCAGTCCACAGGGTATCTCCTACGAGCAGTACTTC. Translation gives CASSPQGISYEQYF.

The chain is built from TRBV7-2 and TRBJ2-5, with 8 bases that match TRBD2. CDR3 length: 14 residues. Losses at the gene ends were 1 base for V and 5 bases for J; bases not matched to a gene: 3. From germline, CDR1 is SGHTA and CDR2 FQGNSA. The CDR3 bases are TGTGCCAGCAGCTTAGGTAGCGGGATTGAGACCCAGTACTTC. Its protein product is CASSLGSGIETQYF.

The J gene is TRBJ2-7, the V gene TRBV7-3, with TRBD2 matching 10 bases. Trimming at V came to 9 bases and at J to 0 bases, leaving 11 bases not matched to a gene. Per the germline V gene, CDR1 is SGHTA and CDR2 is FQGTGA. This CDR3 is 16 amino acids long. The CDR3 sequence is CASLIAGGRGSYEQYF. The CDR3 bases are TGTGCCAGTCTAATAGCGGGAGGTCGGGGCTCCTACGAGCAGTACTTC.

Concerning this clone itself: The same CDR3 can be traced to other DNA sequences in this sample. This chain links TRBV9 with TRBJ2-5; unclear D gene. The CDR3 is 13 residues long. The germline V gene has CDR1 SGDLS and CDR2 YYNGEE. V lost 0 bases to trimming and J lost 4 bases, with 7 bases between them. In DNA, the CDR3 is TGTGCCAGCAGCGTAGTGGGCACAGAGACCCAGTACTTC. Translated: CASSVVGTETQYF.